This T cell receptor (beta chain) was recovered during a study of identifying expanded T cells in peripheral blood. Concerning this clone itself: The antigen remains undetermined.

Generated by immunoSEQ multiplex PCR, the TCRdb table keeps only in-frame clones and is missing some. The sample includes 90,000 to 100,000 clones, 88% of them seen just once. General study points: Over two and four weeks, about 16 and 19 clones changed, versus 1.2 between replicates. Across healthy donors, higher total template counts meant significantly greater approximately 2-week count variance.

The CDR3 totals 15 residues. Trimming cost V 0 bases and J 2 bases, with 7 bases left between them. The V gene's germline CDR1 is WNHNN and CDR2 SYGVQD (reference sequence). During the collection period, no donor immune events like infections were recorded. The sequence was collected from a person aged 18 to 70 in good health. The rearrangement joins TRBV10-1 to TRBJ2-2, with D possibly TRBD2 on 6 matching bases. Sequenced material: blood. CDR3 in DNA: TGCGCCAGCAGTGAGTCCGGGGGAAACACCGGGGAGCTGTTTTTT. The encoded protein is CASSESGGNTGELFF.